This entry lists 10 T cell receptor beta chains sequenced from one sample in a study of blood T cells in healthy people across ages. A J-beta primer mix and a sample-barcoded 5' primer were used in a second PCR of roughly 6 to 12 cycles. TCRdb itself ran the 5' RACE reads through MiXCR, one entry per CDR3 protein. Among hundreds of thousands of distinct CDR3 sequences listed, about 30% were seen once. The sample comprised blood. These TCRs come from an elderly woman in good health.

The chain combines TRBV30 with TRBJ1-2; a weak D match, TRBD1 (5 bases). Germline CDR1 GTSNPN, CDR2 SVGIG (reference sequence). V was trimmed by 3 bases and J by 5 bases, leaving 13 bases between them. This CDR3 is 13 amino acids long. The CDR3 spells CAWRVSGLYGYTF. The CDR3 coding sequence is TGTGCCTGGAGGGTATCGGGGCTGTATGGCTACACCTTC.

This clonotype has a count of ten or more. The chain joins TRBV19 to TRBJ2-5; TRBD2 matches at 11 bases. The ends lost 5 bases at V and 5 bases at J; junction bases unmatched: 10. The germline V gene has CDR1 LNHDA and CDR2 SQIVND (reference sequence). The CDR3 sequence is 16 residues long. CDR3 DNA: TGTGCCAGTAGTTGGAATAGCGGGGGGGCCGGGGAGACCCAGTACTTC. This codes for CASSWNSGGAGETQYF. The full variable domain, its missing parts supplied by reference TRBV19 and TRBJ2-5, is DGGITQSPKYLFRKEGQNVTLSCEQNLNHDAMYWYRQDPGQGLRLIYYSQIVNDFQKGDIAEGYSVSREKKESFPLTVTSAQKNPTAFYLCASSWNSGGAGETQYFGPGTRLLVL.

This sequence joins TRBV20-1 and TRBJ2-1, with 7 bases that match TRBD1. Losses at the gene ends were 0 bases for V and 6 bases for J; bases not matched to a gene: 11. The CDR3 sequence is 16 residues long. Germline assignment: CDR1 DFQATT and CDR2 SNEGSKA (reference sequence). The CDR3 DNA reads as TGCAGTGCTAGAGATCCAGGGGGAAACCCCTGCAATGAGCAGTTCTTC. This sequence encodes CSARDPGGNPCNEQFF.

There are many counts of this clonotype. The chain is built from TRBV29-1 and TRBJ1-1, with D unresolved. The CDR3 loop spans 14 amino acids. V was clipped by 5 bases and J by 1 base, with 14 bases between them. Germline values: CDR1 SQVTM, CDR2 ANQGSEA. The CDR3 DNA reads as TGCAGCGTTAAATGGCGGGGTAGGAACACTGAAGCTTTCTTT. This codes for CSVKWRGRNTEAFF.

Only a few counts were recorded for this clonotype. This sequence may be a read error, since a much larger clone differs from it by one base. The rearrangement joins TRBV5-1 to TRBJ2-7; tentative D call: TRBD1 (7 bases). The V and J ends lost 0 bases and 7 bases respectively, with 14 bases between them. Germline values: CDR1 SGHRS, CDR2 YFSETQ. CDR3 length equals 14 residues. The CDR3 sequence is CASSLVQGGNEQYF. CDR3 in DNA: TGCGCCAGCAGCTTGGTCCAGGGGGGCAATGAGCAGTACTTC.

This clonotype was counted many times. CDR3 sequence (DNA): TGCAGTGCTAGCCCGCCTAGGAGCGGGGTATACAATGAGCAGTTCTTC. Amino acids: CSASPPRSGVYNEQFF. This chain links TRBV20-1 with TRBJ2-1; 7 nucleotides agree with TRBD2. The CDR3 is 16 residues long. Trimming at V came to 3 bases and at J to 4 bases, leaving 12 bases not matched to a gene. The germline V gene encodes CDR1 DFQATT and CDR2 SNEGSKA (reference sequence).

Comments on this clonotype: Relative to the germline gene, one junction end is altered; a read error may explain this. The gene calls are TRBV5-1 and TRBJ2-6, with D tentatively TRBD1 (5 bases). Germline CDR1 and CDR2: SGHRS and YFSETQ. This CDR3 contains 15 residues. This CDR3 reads CASSQVLTGANVQTF. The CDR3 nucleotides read TGCGCCAGCAGCCAGGTACTAACTGGGGCCAACGTCCAGACTTTC.

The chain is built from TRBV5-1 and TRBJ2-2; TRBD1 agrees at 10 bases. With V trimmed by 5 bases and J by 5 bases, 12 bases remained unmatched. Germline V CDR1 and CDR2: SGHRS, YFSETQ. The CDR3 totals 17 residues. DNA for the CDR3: TGCGCCAGCAGGGGACAGGGGAGAGAGGCGACTACCGGGGAGCTGTTTTTT. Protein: CASRGQGREATTGELFF.

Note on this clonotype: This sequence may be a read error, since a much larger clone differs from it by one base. CDR3 protein: CASGTGQGNYGYIF. The CDR3 DNA follows: TGTGCCAGCGGTACGGGACAGGGAAACTATGGCTACATCTTC. The chain couples TRBV25-1 to TRBJ1-2, with TRBD1 matching over 9 bases. CDR1 and CDR2 from the germline V gene are MGHDK and SYGVNS. This CDR3 contains 14 residues.

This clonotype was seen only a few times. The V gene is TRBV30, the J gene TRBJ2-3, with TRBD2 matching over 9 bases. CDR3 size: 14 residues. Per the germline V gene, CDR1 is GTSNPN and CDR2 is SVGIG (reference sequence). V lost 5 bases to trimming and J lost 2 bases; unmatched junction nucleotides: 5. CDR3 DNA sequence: TGTGCCTGGGGAAGCGGGGGGCCCACAGATACGCAGTATTTT. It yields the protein CAWGSGGPTDTQYF.